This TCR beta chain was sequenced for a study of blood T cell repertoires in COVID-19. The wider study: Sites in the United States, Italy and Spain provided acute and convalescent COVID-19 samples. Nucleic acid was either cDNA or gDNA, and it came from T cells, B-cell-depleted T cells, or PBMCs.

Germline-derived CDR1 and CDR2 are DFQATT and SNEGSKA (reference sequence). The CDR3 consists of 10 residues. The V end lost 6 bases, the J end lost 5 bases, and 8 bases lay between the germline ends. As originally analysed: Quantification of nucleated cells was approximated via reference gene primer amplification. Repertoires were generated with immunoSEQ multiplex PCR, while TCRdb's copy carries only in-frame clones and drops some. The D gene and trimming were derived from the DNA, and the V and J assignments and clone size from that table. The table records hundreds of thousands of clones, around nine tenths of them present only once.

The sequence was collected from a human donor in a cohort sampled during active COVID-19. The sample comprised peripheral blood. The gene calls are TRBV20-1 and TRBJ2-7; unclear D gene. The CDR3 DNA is TGCAGTGCCCCGCGGCACGAGCAGTACTTC. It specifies CSAPRHEQYF.